This T cell receptor (beta chain) emerged from a study of post-analysis software for immune sequencing data. Built from TCR beta cDNA, the libraries had unique molecular identifiers in them. Researchers reported approximately 480,000 cDNA molecules coming from roughly 0.93 to 9.6 million T cells. TCRdb reprocessed the PCR reads with MiXCR, giving one entry per CDR3 protein. Altogether about 770,000 distinct CDR3 sequences are present, under 60% being singletons, with the ten largest covering approximately 5%. Broader study findings: Those with multiple sclerosis, the patient group, showed significantly lower normalized Chao1 diversity than controls. When the samples were clustered directly with F measure, those that had been prepared in the same batch showed strong co-clustering. Controls showed lower frequencies than patients for five TRBV segments, and TRBV5-6, TRBV5-1 and TRBV20-1 were among these.

Of note for this clonotype: The antigen is not known.

Germline lookup yields CDR1 GTSNPN and CDR2 SVGIG (reference sequence). This CDR3 spans 12 amino acids. Trimming stripped 2 bases from V and 5 bases from J, with 9 bases between. The clonotype was recovered from a girl aged 5 to 17 with multiple sclerosis. Material: blood. V usage is TRBV30 and J usage is TRBJ2-5; maybe TRBD1 (6 bases). The CDR3 sequence is CAWSLRGETQYF. The CDR3 coding sequence is TGTGCCTGGAGTTTGAGGGGGGAGACCCAGTACTTC.